Sequencing of this T cell receptor (beta chain) was carried out in a study of T-cell memory formation after mild COVID-19. Study-level results: SARS-CoV-2 specificity was not confirmed for second-wave clones peaking on day 37.

A remark on this clonotype: Its cognate antigen is unknown.

The germline CDR1 and CDR2 sequences are SGDLS and YYNGEE. The CDR3 runs to 15 residues. V shed 4 bases, J shed 2 bases, and the junction held 8 bases outside the gene matches. TCRdb passed the 5' RACE reads through MiXCR, listing each CDR3 protein once. The data hold 150,000 to 200,000 distinct CDR3 sequences, with 16% observed a single time. The TCR sequence derives from an adult woman who had mild COVID-19 (a few samples of this study predate the infection). Cell type and time point are not known. The rearrangement uses TRBV9 and TRBJ2-5; 7 nucleotides line up with TRBD2. The specimen was PBMCs or a T cell subset sorted from them (not recorded which). DNA for the CDR3: TGTGCCAGCAGCTCTAAGGGACTACGTCAAGAGACCCAGTACTTC. This codes for CASSSKGLRQETQYF.